These T cell receptor beta chains were read from a single sample in a study of human T cells and chemical hapten exposure. MiXCR was run by TCRdb on the RACE reads, yielding one entry per CDR3 protein. The sample lists fewer than 90,000 distinct CDR3 sequences; about 6.6% were seen once. The source material was whole blood, sampled in connection with sensitization to the hapten diphenylcyclopropenone (DPC). These receptors came from a woman in her thirties with alopecia areata. Some clones in this sample may be carry-over from other donors' samples. The CDR3 runs from the conserved cysteine through the conserved F or W. A D gene is named only where the DNA matches it firmly. Size tells how often a clone was seen (once, few, many) or the class of an expanded clone, and some rows leave it out.

D gene,clone size,J gene,V gene,CDR3 length,CDR3 protein,CDR3 DNA
.,.,TRBJ1-1,TRBV6-2/TRBV6-3,14,CASSSRAWASEAFF,TGTGCCAGCAGTTCCCGCGCCTGGGCATCTGAAGCTTTCTTT
TRBD2,few,TRBJ2-3,TRBV7-2,17,CASSWETSGGATDTQYF,TGTGCCAGCAGCTGGGAGACTAGCGGGGGGGCGACAGATACGCAGTATTTT
.,few,TRBJ1-1,TRBV7-7,13,CASSFTVDTEAFF,TGTGCCAGCAGCTTTACGGTGGACACTGAAGCTTTCTTT
.,few,TRBJ1-2,TRBV18,15,CASSPPEGPLYGYTF,TGTGCCAGCTCACCACCGGAGGGTCCCCTCTATGGCTACACCTTC
.,.,TRBJ1-2,TRBV5-4,14,CASSPAGTIYGYTF,TGTGCCAGCAGCCCCGCCGGGACTATCTATGGCTACACCTTC
.,few,TRBJ2-6,TRBV18,14,CASSPGSGANVLTF,TGTGCCAGCTCACCTGGGTCTGGGGCCAACGTCCTGACTTTC
TRBD2,many,TRBJ2-3,TRBV9,19,CASSVDFAVTSGVTDTQYF,TGTGCCAGCAGCGTAGACTTCGCGGTGACTAGCGGGGTCACAGATACGCAGTATTTT
TRBD2,many,TRBJ2-1,TRBV6-5,14,CASGLAGGYDEQFF,TGTGCCAGCGGACTAGCGGGGGGGTACGATGAGCAGTTCTTC
.,many,TRBJ2-3,TRBV20-1,14,CSARAMGQTDTQYF,TGCAGTGCTAGAGCGATGGGGCAGACAGATACGCAGTATTTT
.,.,TRBJ2-5,TRBV12-3/TRBV12-4,15,CASSPTRFTQETQYF,TGTGCCAGCAGCCCCACGCGCTTTACACAAGAGACCCAGTACTTC
TRBD1,.,TRBJ1-4,TRBV20-1,17,CSATRDRVTPTNEKLFF,TGCAGTGCAACCCGGGACAGGGTGACCCCAACTAATGAAAAACTGTTTTTT
.,few,TRBJ1-2,TRBV29-1,12,CSVEDRGYGYTF,TGCAGCGTTGAAGACAGGGGTTATGGCTACACCTTC
TRBD2,many,TRBJ2-3,TRBV7-8,15,CASSLAGLITDTQYF,TGTGCCAGCAGCTTAGCGGGACTAATCACAGATACGCAGTATTTT
.,.,TRBJ1-5,TRBV12-3/TRBV12-4,15,CASSLRQSGGQPQHF,TGTGCCAGCAGTTTAAGGCAGTCGGGCGGTCAGCCCCAGCATTTT
TRBD1,many,TRBJ2-3,TRBV4-2,16,CASSQAQGAVADTQYF,TGTGCCAGCAGCCAAGCCCAGGGGGCCGTGGCAGATACGCAGTATTTT
TRBD1,many,TRBJ1-2,TRBV29-1,15,CSVATLRTGPNGYTF,TGCAGCGTCGCGACCCTAAGGACAGGACCTAATGGCTACACCTTC
TRBD2,many,TRBJ2-3,TRBV5-1,16,CASSLGASGLTDTQYF,TGCGCCAGCAGCTTGGGAGCTAGCGGGCTCACAGATACGCAGTATTTT
.,.,TRBJ1-5,TRBV3-1,13,CASSQGPNQPQHF,TGTGCCAGCAGCCAAGGGCCGAATCAGCCCCAGCATTTT
.,many,TRBJ1-3,TRBV14,16,CASSQDLLTAGNTIYF,TGTGCCAGCAGCCAAGATTTACTTACTGCTGGAAACACCATATATTTT
.,few,TRBJ1-3,TRBV3-1,12,CASSSRGNTIYF,TGTGCCAGCAGCAGCAGAGGAAACACCATATATTTT
TRBD1,many,TRBJ2-7,TRBV3-1,15,CASSPAGTGHYEQYF,TGTGCCAGCAGCCCAGCCGGGACAGGGCACTACGAGCAGTACTTC
TRBD1,many,TRBJ1-6,TRBV11-1,15,CASSLRTGVGSPLHF,TGTGCCAGCAGCCTGAGGACAGGGGTAGGATCACCCCTCCACTTT
TRBD1,many,TRBJ1-2,TRBV25-1,15,CASSESPGGSYGYTF,TGTGCCAGCAGTGAATCGCCAGGGGGGAGCTATGGCTACACCTTC
.,few,TRBJ1-1,TRBV7-9,14,CASSLAALNTEAFF,TGTGCCAGCAGCTTAGCGGCATTGAACACTGAAGCTTTCTTT
.,.,TRBJ1-1,TRBV6-5,12,CASSRPNTEAFF,TGTGCCAGCAGCCGACCGAACACTGAAGCTTTCTTT
.,.,TRBJ1-2,TRBV6-5,15,CASSYTPAPNYGYTF,TGTGCCAGCAGTTACACTCCAGCCCCTAACTATGGCTACACCTTC
.,many,TRBJ2-7,TRBV9,15,CASSVGSGWEGEQYF,TGTGCCAGCAGCGTAGGTTCGGGATGGGAAGGCGAGCAGTACTTC
.,many,TRBJ1-1,TRBV20-1,11,CSASPEKQAFF,TGCAGTGCTAGCCCAGAAAAACAAGCTTTCTTT
.,many,TRBJ2-4,TRBV3-1,15,CASSLWGLAGNIQYF,TGTGCCAGCAGCCTGTGGGGTCTAGCAGGGAACATTCAGTACTTC
TRBD1,many,TRBJ1-1,TRBV6-5,11,CASSNAGGAFF,TGTGCCAGCAGTAACGCAGGGGGAGCTTTCTTT
TRBD1,.,TRBJ2-7,TRBV2,12,CASSQGVYEQYF,TGTGCCAGCAGCCAGGGGGTCTACGAGCAGTACTTC
.,few,TRBJ2-7,TRBV29-1,14,CSAKPGSSSYEQYF,TGCAGCGCCAAACCAGGGTCCAGTTCCTACGAGCAGTACTTC
.,.,TRBJ1-2,TRBV18,17,CASSPGAGALSPYGYTF,TGTGCCAGCTCACCGGGGGCAGGGGCCCTATCTCCTTATGGCTACACCTTC
TRBD2,many,TRBJ2-1,TRBV20-1,15,CSARVGGGAGNEQFF,TGCAGTGCTAGAGTCGGCGGGGGGGCCGGTAATGAGCAGTTCTTC
.,.,TRBJ1-5,TRBV6-5,14,CASKLGRLDQPQHF,TGTGCCAGCAAGCTGGGACGGCTAGATCAGCCCCAGCATTTT
TRBD1,medium-sized,TRBJ2-7,TRBV11-2,16,CASSLSLGTVSYEQYF,TGTGCCAGCAGCTTGTCCCTAGGGACAGTCTCCTACGAGCAGTACTTC
TRBD1,many,TRBJ2-5,TRBV18,15,CASSPPQDRGETQYF,TGTGCCAGCTCACCACCCCAGGACAGGGGGGAGACCCAGTACTTC
.,.,TRBJ1-1,TRBV10-3,14,CAISESGGSTEAFF,TGTGCCATCAGTGAGTCGGGGGGCAGCACTGAAGCTTTCTTT
.,many,TRBJ1-1,TRBV7-8,14,CASSLVLANTEAFF,TGTGCCAGCAGCTTAGTGTTAGCGAACACTGAAGCTTTCTTT
.,few,TRBJ1-1,TRBV18,13,CASSENMNTEAFF,TGTGCCAGCTCCGAAAATATGAACACTGAAGCTTTCTTT
.,many,TRBJ1-5,TRBV5-5,13,CASSLDNYQPQHF,TGTGCCAGCAGCTTGGACAATTACCAGCCCCAGCATTTT
TRBD1,many,TRBJ2-3,TRBV30,11,CAWRTGVTQYF,TGTGCCTGGAGAACAGGGGTTACGCAGTATTTT
TRBD1,many,TRBJ1-5,TRBV18,15,CASSPQQGAEQPQHF,TGTGCCAGCTCACCCCAACAGGGGGCGGAGCAGCCCCAGCATTTT
.,many,TRBJ1-5,TRBV11-2,15,CASSLNDGKNQPQHF,TGTGCCAGCAGCTTAAACGACGGGAAAAATCAGCCCCAGCATTTT
TRBD2,many,TRBJ2-3,TRBV12-3/TRBV12-4,16,CASTPLAGAITDTQYF,TGTGCCAGCACCCCACTAGCGGGGGCGATCACAGATACGCAGTATTTT
.,many,TRBJ2-3,TRBV5-1,15,CASSLGAGDTDTQYF,TGCGCCAGCAGCTTGGGGGCAGGAGACACAGATACGCAGTATTTT
TRBD1,many,TRBJ2-4,TRBV5-1,13,CASSLGQGDIQYF,TGCGCCAGCAGCTTGGGACAGGGCGACATTCAGTACTTC
TRBD2,.,TRBJ2-1,TRBV3-1,16,CASSHRLAGGAGEQFF,TGTGCCAGCAGCCACCGACTAGCGGGGGGCGCGGGGGAGCAGTTCTTC
.,.,TRBJ2-1,TRBV20-1,14,CSARDSSSYNEQFF,TGCAGTGCTAGGGACAGTAGCTCCTACAATGAGCAGTTCTTC
TRBD2,.,TRBJ2-3,TRBV5-1,17,CASSLGSAGPSTDTQYF,TGCGCCAGCAGCTTGGGGTCAGCGGGGCCAAGCACAGATACGCAGTATTTT
.,many,TRBJ2-5,TRBV20-1,13,CSARRGPKETQYF,TGCAGTGCTAGGCGGGGGCCTAAAGAGACCCAGTACTTC
.,.,TRBJ2-7,TRBV20-1,11,CSASTASEQYF,TGCAGTGCTAGCACGGCCTCCGAGCAGTACTTC
.,.,TRBJ2-3,TRBV5-6,14,CASTPGRPTDTQYF,TGTGCCAGCACCCCCGGGCGGCCCACAGATACGCAGTATTTT
.,many,TRBJ1-6,TRBV7-2,18,CASSRPIGSSSYNSPLHF,TGTGCCAGCAGCCGTCCTATCGGGTCGAGCTCCTATAATTCACCCCTCCACTTT
.,many,TRBJ2-5,TRBV6-1,15,CASARKGVGQETQYF,TGTGCCAGCGCCCGCAAGGGTGTAGGGCAAGAGACCCAGTACTTC